The rows below give T cell receptor beta chains drawn from one sample of a study of tumor and adjacent non-tumor tissue in lung cancer. Via MiXCR, TCRdb re-called the multiplex PCR reads, giving one row per CDR3 protein. Here the sample spans around 100,000 distinct CDR3 sequences, 65% being singletons. Sequencing was performed on distant non-tumor lung tissue. These receptors originate from a man aged 25-45 years with non-small cell lung cancer. The CDR3 runs from the conserved cysteine through the conserved F or W. A D gene is named only where the DNA matches it firmly. Where a row states a size, it is once, few, many or the class of an expanded clone; other rows omit it.

v_call: TRBV11-1; d_call: -; clone_size: -; j_call: TRBJ2-2; cdr3_nt: TGTACCAGCAGCCCAAGCCCACAGGGAACCGGGGAGATGTTTTTT; cdr3_aa: CTSSPSPQGTGEMFF
v_call: TRBV11-2; d_call: -; clone_size: -; j_call: TRBJ2-6; cdr3_nt: TGTGCCAGCAGCTCGGGCAGCACCTCTGGGGCCAACGTCCTGACTTTC; cdr3_aa: CASSSGSTSGANVLTF
v_call: TRBV6-2/TRBV6-3; d_call: -; clone_size: many; j_call: TRBJ2-1; cdr3_nt: TGTGCCAGCAGGGATAGCGGAAACAATGAGCAGTTCTTC; cdr3_aa: CASRDSGNNEQFF
v_call: TRBV6-2/TRBV6-3; d_call: -; clone_size: -; j_call: TRBJ2-5; cdr3_nt: TGTGCAAGCAGCCCCAGACTAGGAGGGGAGACCCACTACTTC; cdr3_aa: CASSPRLGGETHYF
v_call: TRBV6-5; d_call: -; clone_size: -; j_call: TRBJ2-7; cdr3_nt: TGTGCCAGAGCTGAGGACAGAGGCAGCTACGAGCAGTATTTC; cdr3_aa: CARAEDRGSYEQYF
v_call: TRBV6-5; d_call: -; clone_size: -; j_call: TRBJ1-4; cdr3_nt: TGTGCCAGCAGTTACTCGTTTGGTGGGAGAAAGAAGTTTTTT; cdr3_aa: CASSYSFGGRKKFF
v_call: TRBV4-3; d_call: TRBD1; clone_size: -; j_call: TRBJ1-2; cdr3_nt: TGCGCCAGCAGCCTCCTTGGGCCAGGGGGGAGTTTGACCTATGGGTACACCTTC; cdr3_aa: CASSLLGPGGSLTYGYTF
v_call: TRBV20-1; d_call: -; clone_size: -; j_call: TRBJ2-4; cdr3_nt: TGCAGTGCTCCCGACGGGGGTAAAAATATACGGTACTTC; cdr3_aa: CSAPDGGKNIRYF
v_call: TRBV11-1; d_call: -; clone_size: -; j_call: TRBJ2-2; cdr3_nt: TGTGCCAACAGCCGCCTCAGGGAAGAGACCCGGGAGCTGTTTTTT; cdr3_aa: CANSRLREETRELFF
v_call: TRBV6-5; d_call: -; clone_size: many; j_call: TRBJ2-6; cdr3_nt: TGTGCCAGCAGTTCCGGTGGGAGAATATCTGGGGCCAACGTCCTGACTTTC; cdr3_aa: CASSSGGRISGANVLTF
v_call: TRBV6-5; d_call: -; clone_size: -; j_call: TRBJ1-5; cdr3_nt: TGTGTCAGCACTTACTTCAGGCCCGGGAGGTGGGGCAATCAGCCCCAGCATTTT; cdr3_aa: CVSTYFRPGRWGNQPQHF
v_call: TRBV7-3; d_call: -; clone_size: few; j_call: TRBJ2-5; cdr3_nt: TGTGCCAGCAGCTTAACACAGGAGGAGACCCAGTACTTC; cdr3_aa: CASSLTQEETQYF
v_call: TRBV6-6; d_call: -; clone_size: many; j_call: TRBJ1-5; cdr3_nt: TGTGCCAGCACTCCGCCAGGGTATAGCAATCAGCCCCAGCATTTT; cdr3_aa: CASTPPGYSNQPQHF
v_call: TRBV11-2; d_call: -; clone_size: many; j_call: TRBJ1-1; cdr3_nt: TGTGCCAGCAGCTTCGGGGGAGCGGTGAACACTGAAGCTTTCTTT; cdr3_aa: CASSFGGAVNTEAFF
v_call: TRBV7-8; d_call: TRBD2; clone_size: few; j_call: TRBJ2-7; cdr3_nt: TGTGCCAGCAGCTTAGTAGTGGGGGGGACTAGCGGGAATAGCTACGAGCAGTACTTC; cdr3_aa: CASSLVVGGTSGNSYEQYF
v_call: TRBV11-2; d_call: -; clone_size: -; j_call: TRBJ2-3; cdr3_nt: TGTGCCTGCAGCTTAATAGGACTCAGCACAGATACGCAGTATTTT; cdr3_aa: CACSLIGLSTDTQYF
v_call: TRBV11-1; d_call: -; clone_size: many; j_call: TRBJ2-7; cdr3_nt: TGTGCCAGCAGCTCCGCGGCAGATCCCTCCTACGAGCAGTACTTC; cdr3_aa: CASSSAADPSYEQYF
v_call: TRBV5-4; d_call: -; clone_size: -; j_call: TRBJ1-3; cdr3_nt: TGTGCTAGGAGCTTGGAAGGGGCTGGAAACACCATATATTTT; cdr3_aa: CARSLEGAGNTIYF
v_call: TRBV6-1; d_call: -; clone_size: -; j_call: TRBJ2-1; cdr3_nt: TGTGTCAGCAGCCAGGGGCCAGCGGATGGGAATAGGCAGTTCTTC; cdr3_aa: CVSSQGPADGNRQFF
v_call: TRBV12-3/TRBV12-4; d_call: -; clone_size: -; j_call: TRBJ2-3; cdr3_nt: TGTGCCAGAAGTACTACAGAGGGCGCGACAGATGCGCAGTATTTT; cdr3_aa: CARSTTEGATDAQYF
v_call: TRBV4-2; d_call: -; clone_size: few; j_call: TRBJ1-5; cdr3_nt: TGTGCCAGCAGCCAAGATGGGTTTTCTAGCAATCAGCCCCAGCGTTTT; cdr3_aa: CASSQDGFSSNQPQRF
v_call: TRBV4-3; d_call: -; clone_size: -; j_call: TRBJ2-2; cdr3_nt: TGCACCAGCAGCCAAGATAACGGGGCGAACGGGGAGCTGTTTTTT; cdr3_aa: CTSSQDNGANGELFF
v_call: TRBV14; d_call: TRBD1; clone_size: -; j_call: TRBJ2-2; cdr3_nt: TGTGCCATCGGATACACAGGGGGCCGGACCGGGGAGCTGTTTTTT; cdr3_aa: CAIGYTGGRTGELFF
v_call: TRBV5-6; d_call: -; clone_size: many; j_call: TRBJ2-5; cdr3_nt: TGTGCCAGCAGCCTCCAAGGGCTAGCGCAAGAGACCCAGTACTTC; cdr3_aa: CASSLQGLAQETQYF
v_call: TRBV29-1; d_call: -; clone_size: -; j_call: TRBJ2-7; cdr3_nt: TGCAGCGTTAATACCAGGAGACCCAACTACGAGCGGTACTTC; cdr3_aa: CSVNTRRPNYERYF
v_call: TRBV20-1; d_call: -; clone_size: -; j_call: TRBJ2-2; cdr3_nt: TGCAGTGCTAGAGGTCGCGGAAATCCGAGCATCGGGGAGCTGTTTTTT; cdr3_aa: CSARGRGNPSIGELFF
v_call: TRBV6-1; d_call: TRBD2; clone_size: few; j_call: TRBJ2-3; cdr3_nt: TGTGCTAACAGTGAATTAGCGGGGAGCACAGATACGCAGTATTTT; cdr3_aa: CANSELAGSTDTQYF
v_call: TRBV11-2; d_call: -; clone_size: once; j_call: TRBJ2-5; cdr3_nt: TGTGCCAGCAGCTTGCTAGTGGGGATTCAAGAGACCCATTACTTC; cdr3_aa: CASSLLVGIQETHYF
v_call: TRBV11-1; d_call: TRBD1; clone_size: few; j_call: TRBJ2-3; cdr3_nt: TGTGCCAGCAGCATGCGGACAGGAAGGGGTACGCAGTATTTT; cdr3_aa: CASSMRTGRGTQYF
v_call: TRBV6-6; d_call: -; clone_size: -; j_call: TRBJ1-5; cdr3_nt: TGTGTCAGCAGTTACGGCAGGGGCGTATATAGCAATCAACCCCAGCATTTT; cdr3_aa: CVSSYGRGVYSNQPQHF
v_call: TRBV29-1; d_call: TRBD1; clone_size: -; j_call: TRBJ1-5; cdr3_nt: TGCAGTGTAAAACAGGGGGCCCGGCATCCCCAGCATTTT; cdr3_aa: CSVKQGARHPQHF
v_call: TRBV4-2; d_call: -; clone_size: -; j_call: TRBJ2-1; cdr3_nt: TGTGCCAGCAACCAAGCCACTAGCGTGGGGGCAAATGAGCGGTTCTTC; cdr3_aa: CASNQATSVGANERFF
v_call: TRBV6-6; d_call: TRBD1; clone_size: -; j_call: TRBJ1-6; cdr3_nt: TGTGCCAGCAGCCGACAGGGGCCCAGTTCCTATAATTCATCCCTCCACTTT; cdr3_aa: CASSRQGPSSYNSSLHF
v_call: TRBV14; d_call: -; clone_size: few; j_call: TRBJ1-6; cdr3_nt: TGTGCCAGCAGCGCCCACAGGGATTATAATTCACCCCTCCACTTT; cdr3_aa: CASSAHRDYNSPLHF
v_call: TRBV6-5; d_call: -; clone_size: -; j_call: TRBJ1-6; cdr3_nt: TGTGCCAGCAGTTACCGCACGGACAGCTATAATTCACCCCTCCACTTT; cdr3_aa: CASSYRTDSYNSPLHF
v_call: TRBV11-2; d_call: -; clone_size: once; j_call: TRBJ2-3; cdr3_nt: TGTGCCAGCAACTCCACATGGGAAGGTCGGCCCCAGTATTTT; cdr3_aa: CASNSTWEGRPQYF
v_call: TRBV12-3/TRBV12-4; d_call: -; clone_size: many; j_call: TRBJ1-4; cdr3_nt: TGTGCCAGCAGGGCTAATGAAAAACTGTTTTTT; cdr3_aa: CASRANEKLFF
v_call: TRBV5-5; d_call: -; clone_size: -; j_call: TRBJ2-7; cdr3_nt: TGTGCCAACAGCTTGGCCGGGACATCCTCCTACGAACAGTACTTC; cdr3_aa: CANSLAGTSSYEQYF
v_call: TRBV20-1; d_call: TRBD1; clone_size: -; j_call: TRBJ1-2; cdr3_nt: TGCAGTGCTATCCCAACAGGGGACCGTGTGCGACTCTATGGCTACACCTTC; cdr3_aa: CSAIPTGDRVRLYGYTF
v_call: TRBV6-5; d_call: -; clone_size: once; j_call: TRBJ2-1; cdr3_nt: TGCGCCAGCAGTTACTGGCAGGGGGGCAATGAGCAGTTCTTC; cdr3_aa: CASSYWQGGNEQFF